The 31 T cell receptor beta chains reported below all come from one sample, sequenced in a study of cytomegalovirus exposure and HLA in healthy donors (dated by TCRdb to 2015 to 2018). Libraries were constructed by the immunoSEQ multiplex PCR assay. For the multiplex PCR, a mixture combining 60 forward primers for TCR Vbeta segments and 13 reverse primers for TCR Jbeta segments was used. Held by TCRdb, this immuneACCESS table contains in-frame sequences only and omits some clones. Under half of the omission traces to an unresolved V gene where checked; the cause of the rest is unknown. Within this sample are approximately 150,000 clones, with around 64% of them counted one time only. The top ten constitute more than 2.5% of the sample. Material for sequencing was PBMCs. The receptor set was obtained from a woman aged 25-40 years in good health and CMV-seronegative.

This clone was picked up a small number of times. The chain uses TRBV4-2 and TRBJ2-3; 9 nucleotides agree with TRBD2. CDR1 and CDR2 from the germline V gene are LGHNA and YNFKEQ. The CDR3 totals 15 residues. V dropped 2 bases and J dropped 0; count of bases not matched to a gene: 0. CDR3 amino acids: CASSQTSGSTDTQYF. The CDR3 DNA sequence: TGTGCCAGCAGCCAAACTAGCGGGAGCACAGATACGCAGTATTTT.

The chain joins TRBV5-6 to TRBJ1-2; maybe TRBD1 (5 bases). V gave up 5 bases and J gave up 4 bases, with 18 bases separating them. CDR1 SGHDT and CDR2 YYEEEE come from the germline V gene. CDR3 length: 15 residues. The CDR3 region has the DNA TGTGCCAGCAGTGGTGGCTGGGGCACAAGCTATGGCTACACCTTC. Its protein product is CASSGGWGTSYGYTF.

This clone was recorded only once. The chain joins TRBV6-5 to TRBJ2-1; 8 bases map to TRBD2. This CDR3 is built from 15 residues. The V gene end was trimmed by 5 bases and the J gene end by 5 bases; junction bases not matched to a gene: 8. The germline V gene has CDR1 MNHEY and CDR2 SVGAGI. The CDR3 DNA reads as TGTGCCAGCAGTCAGTATAGCGGGGTTGACAATGAGCAGTTCTTC. Translation: CASSQYSGVDNEQFF.

For the CDR3, the DNA is TGTGCCAGCAGCGTAGATCTGAGCACCGGGGAGCTGTTTTTT. It encodes CASSVDLSTGELFF. The chain carries TRBV9 and TRBJ2-2; unclear D gene. This CDR3 is built from 14 residues. Germline V CDR1 and CDR2: SGDLS, YYNGEE. Trimming pared 0 bases from V and 4 bases from J, leaving 7 bases between.

The chain is built from TRBV7-3 and TRBJ2-5, with D possibly matching TRBD2 (7 bases). Trimming removed 3 bases at V and 2 bases at J, with 10 bases between. The CDR3 contains 14 residues. CDR1 SGHTA and CDR2 FQGTGA come from the germline V gene. The CDR3 sequence: CASSFEGGQETQYF. The CDR3 nucleotides read TGTGCCAGCAGCTTCGAGGGGGGGCAAGAGACCCAGTACTTC.

The rearrangement uses TRBV6-6 and TRBJ1-2, with D tentatively TRBD1 (5 bases). The CDR3 spans 13 residues. Germline assignment: CDR1 MNHNY and CDR2 SVGAGI (reference sequence). With 8 bases removed from V and 4 bases from J, the gap between germline ends came to 14 bases. This CDR3 reads CASLFRGGYGYTF. DNA for the CDR3: TGTGCCAGCCTCTTTAGGGGTGGCTATGGCTACACCTTC.

This clone was detected only a few times. V and J are TRBV11-2 and TRBJ2-3, with D possibly TRBD2 on 5 matching bases. Trimming pared 3 bases from V and 4 bases from J, leaving 14 bases between. This CDR3 region has 15 residues. Germline CDR1 is SGHAT and CDR2 is FQNNGV. CDR3 sequence: CASSFSLAWPDTQYF. CDR3 sequence (DNA): TGTGCCAGCAGCTTTAGTCTAGCCTGGCCAGATACGCAGTATTTT.

This chain links TRBV23-1 with TRBJ2-7; 13 positions agree with TRBD2. TRBV23-1 is an open reading frame whose function is uncertain. V shed 6 bases, J shed 0 bases, and the junction held 11 bases outside the gene matches. The CDR3 is made up of 18 amino acids. CDR3 residues: CASSHDPGLAGSSYEQYF. The CDR3 nucleotides are TGCGCCAGCAGCCACGATCCGGGACTAGCGGGAAGCTCCTACGAGCAGTACTTC.

The V gene is TRBV2, the J gene TRBJ2-7; 8 bases agree with TRBD1. V was clipped by 7 bases and J by 5 bases; unmatched bases: 16. The CDR3 is 16 residues long. Germline V CDR1 and CDR2: SNHLY, FYNNEI. CDR3 region: CASKLQDRVSIHEQYF. Here the CDR3 DNA reads TGTGCCAGCAAACTACAGGACAGGGTTTCTATCCACGAGCAGTACTTC.

V and J are TRBV4-1 and TRBJ2-7; 9 nucleotides agree with TRBD2. This CDR3 contains 15 residues. J gave up 2 bases and V 0 bases, and 2 bases lay outside the gene matches. The germline V gene encodes CDR1 MGHRA and CDR2 YSYEKL. CDR3 region: CASSQETSGTYEQYF. Here the CDR3 DNA reads TGCGCCAGCAGCCAAGAGACTAGCGGTACCTACGAGCAGTACTTC.

The V call is TRBV28, the J call TRBJ1-5; D remains ambiguous. Germline V lookup: CDR1 MDHEN, CDR2 SYDVKM. The CDR3 spans 14 residues. Trimming took off 10 bases at V and 7 bases at J, with 20 bases between the two ends. In nucleotides, the CDR3 is TGTGCCACCTTCATCCTGGGCGCAGGACAGCCCCAGCATTTT. Translation: CATFILGAGQPQHF.

The rearrangement links TRBV5-1 to TRBJ2-1, with 7 bases matching TRBD2. Germline V CDR1 and CDR2: SGHRS, YFSETQ. The CDR3 length is 14 residues. After removal of 3 bases from V and 4 bases from J, the junction contained 4 bases not matched to a gene. The chain's CDR3 is CASSSTSEYNEQFF. The CDR3 region has the DNA TGCGCCAGCAGCTCTACTAGCGAATACAATGAGCAGTTCTTC.

A single count supports this clone. The chain carries TRBV7-6 and TRBJ2-5; tentative D call: TRBD2 (5 bases). Trimming removed 5 bases at V and 5 bases at J, with 9 bases between. The CDR3 spans 12 residues. Germline V gene data show CDR1 as SGHVS and CDR2 as FNYEAQ. CDR3 region: CASSPPGETQYF. The DNA of the CDR3 is TGTGCCAGCAGCCCCCCGGGGGAGACCCAGTACTTC.

This clone was seen a few times. CDR3 residues: CASSLVGSHERYEQYF. DNA of the CDR3: TGTGCCAGCAGCTTGGTGGGGAGCCACGAACGCTACGAGCAGTACTTC. This rearrangement joins TRBV7-2 to TRBJ2-7, with D possibly being TRBD2 (5 bases). The germline gives CDR1 SGHTA, CDR2 FQGNSA. V dropped 3 bases and J dropped 3 bases, with 18 bases sitting between them. The CDR3 covers 16 residues.

The chain couples TRBV5-1 to TRBJ2-1, with a tentative D call TRBD2 (6 bases). Germline V gives CDR1 SGHRS, CDR2 YFSETQ. Between the trimmed V and J ends, which lost 4 bases and 5 bases, there was a span of 16 bases. The CDR3 covers 15 residues. CDR3 loop: CASSQPGLYNNEQFF. CDR3 sequence (DNA): TGCGCCAGCAGCCAGCCGGGACTCTATAACAATGAGCAGTTCTTC.

The chain has TRBV11-2 and TRBJ2-5; 8 nucleotides align to TRBD2. Germline CDR1 and CDR2: SGHAT and FQNNGV. V lost 1 base to trimming and J lost 5 bases; unmatched junction nucleotides: 9. The CDR3 has 16 residues. DNA for the CDR3: TGTGCCAGCAGCTTAGTTTTAGCGGGACTTGGGGAGACCCAGTACTTC. Its protein product is CASSLVLAGLGETQYF.

This clone was observed a few times. The chain carries TRBV5-4 and TRBJ2-7, with TRBD2 identical over 9 bases. The germline V gene has CDR1 SGHNT and CDR2 YYREEE (reference sequence). Unmatched junction bases numbered 9, after V lost 5 bases and J lost 3 bases. This CDR3 is 15 amino acids long. CDR3 in DNA: TGTGCCAGCAGTTTTGAGACTAGCGGACTCTACGAGCAGTACTTC. It encodes CASSFETSGLYEQYF.

The rearrangement links TRBV19 to TRBJ2-7; the match to TRBD1 covers 7 bases. CDR1 LNHDA and CDR2 SQIVND come from the germline V gene (reference sequence). V was pared by 3 bases and J by 5 bases, with 4 bases of the junction left unmatched. The CDR3 is made up of 13 amino acids. In nucleotides, the CDR3 is TGTGCCAGTAGTATGCGAGGGGGCAACGAGCAGTACTTC. Protein product: CASSMRGGNEQYF.

The chain combines TRBV19 with TRBJ1-5; maybe TRBD1 (6 bases). From germline, CDR1 is LNHDA and CDR2 SQIVND (reference sequence). V lost 4 bases and J lost 0, with 19 bases in between. The CDR3 is 18 residues long. In DNA form, the CDR3 reads TGTGCCAGTAGTACGACAGGACCCCAGAAGTATAGCAATCAGCCCCAGCATTTT. It yields the protein CASSTTGPQKYSNQPQHF.

This clone has just a few counts. The chain is built from TRBV27 and TRBJ1-6; weak D call: TRBD1 (5 bases). The CDR3 has 18 residues. V was trimmed by 4 bases and J by 4 bases, leaving 20 bases between them. Germline loops: CDR1 MNHEY, CDR2 SMNVEV (reference sequence). The CDR3 loop is CASSSQAPGVAYNSPLHF. For the CDR3, the DNA is TGTGCCAGCAGTTCACAGGCCCCTGGGGTCGCGTATAATTCACCCCTCCACTTT.

The chain is built from TRBV28 and TRBJ1-4; the match to TRBD1 covers 8 bases. Trimming cost V 2 bases and J 8 bases; bases outside gene matches: 4. The CDR3 extends over 14 amino acids. Germline-derived CDR1 and CDR2 are MDHEN and SYDVKM. The CDR3 reads CASSLQGAREKLFF. Written as DNA, the CDR3 is TGTGCCAGCAGTTTACAGGGGGCCAGAGAAAAACTGTTTTTT. The variable domain in full, completed from reference TRBV28 and TRBJ1-4, reads DVKVTQSSRYLVKRTGEKVFLECVQDMDHENMFWYRQDPGLGLRLIYFSYDVKMKEKGDIPEGYSVSREKKERFSLILESASTNQTSMYLCASSLQGAREKLFFGSGTQLSVL.

The chain carries TRBV15 and TRBJ2-3, with 9 bases that match TRBD2. Germline V gene sequence: CDR1 LNHNV, CDR2 YYDKDF (reference sequence). Trimming at V came to 1 base and at J to 6 bases, leaving 8 bases not matched to a gene. CDR3 size: 16 residues. The CDR3 here is CATSRGGSGSRDTQYF. CDR3 bases: TGTGCCACCAGCAGAGGTGGTAGCGGGAGTCGCGATACGCAGTATTTT.

This clone appeared a few times. The chain combines TRBV6-1 with TRBJ1-1; 7 bases are a match to TRBD1. The CDR3 totals 15 residues. Germline V gene lookup returns CDR1 MNHNS and CDR2 SASEGT. The V segment lost 6 bases and the J segment 3 bases; nucleotides outside the gene matches: 10. This CDR3 is CASRPSKGADTEAFF. In DNA, the CDR3 is TGTGCCAGCAGGCCCTCGAAGGGGGCGGACACTGAAGCTTTCTTT.

The chain has TRBV7-9 and TRBJ1-1; D gene uncertain. The CDR3 runs to 13 residues. Per the germline V gene, CDR1 is SEHNR and CDR2 is FQNEAQ (reference sequence). Trimming cost V 6 bases and J 1 base, with 9 bases left between them. CDR3: CASSVLSNTEAFF. The DNA of the CDR3 is TGTGCCAGCAGTGTTCTCTCGAACACTGAAGCTTTCTTT.

The chain has TRBV4-2 and TRBJ1-4, with 7 bases lining up with TRBD1. Germline lookup yields CDR1 LGHNA and CDR2 YNFKEQ. V was pared by 1 base and J by 7 bases, with 6 bases of the junction left unmatched. The CDR3 totals 15 residues. In nucleotides, the CDR3 is TGTGCCAGCAGCCAAGGGACAGGAGGGTCTGAAAAACTGTTTTTT. Protein sequence: CASSQGTGGSEKLFF.

This clone was seen just once. The chain carries TRBV9 and TRBJ2-7; perhaps TRBD2 as D (5 bases). The ends were cut back, 0 bases at V and 5 bases at J, with 9 bases in the middle. The CDR3 contains 13 residues. Germline CDR1 SGDLS, CDR2 YYNGEE. The CDR3 spells CASSVEPGNEQYF. The DNA of the CDR3 is TGTGCCAGCAGCGTAGAACCCGGGAACGAGCAGTACTTC.

The V and J genes are TRBV9 and TRBJ2-3; maybe TRBD1 (5 bases). The V end lost 3 bases, the J end lost 7 bases, and 6 bases lay between the germline ends. Per the germline V gene, CDR1 is SGDLS and CDR2 is YYNGEE. The CDR3 is 11 residues long. This chain's CDR3 is CASSEGYTQYF. CDR3 DNA sequence: TGTGCCAGCAGCGAGGGGTATACGCAGTATTTT.

This chain uses TRBV2 with TRBJ2-1, with TRBD1 identical over 7 bases. The germline V gene has CDR1 SNHLY and CDR2 FYNNEI. CDR3 length equals 14 residues. Germline trimming cut 6 bases from V and 3 bases from J; bases unmatched to any gene: 5. For the CDR3, the DNA is TGTGCCAGCAGCCTGGACAGGATCTACAATGAGCAGTTCTTC. Protein: CASSLDRIYNEQFF.

The chain couples TRBV27 to TRBJ2-1, with a tentative D call TRBD1 (6 bases). The V end was cut by 5 bases, the J end by 3 bases, with 11 bases between. Germline loops: CDR1 MNHEY, CDR2 SMNVEV (reference sequence). The CDR3 runs to 14 residues. CDR3 DNA: TGTGCCAGCAGTAGAAGGGACATCTACAATGAGCAGTTCTTC. This translates into CASSRRDIYNEQFF.

V is TRBV4-3 and J is TRBJ2-7, with a weak D call TRBD1 (6 bases). The CDR3 totals 14 residues. In germline, CDR1 is LGHNA, CDR2 YSLEER. V shed 0 bases and J shed 6 bases, with 12 bases lying between them. The CDR3 region has the DNA TGCGCCAGCAGCCAAGATCCAGGGGTTCTCGAGCAGTACTTC. It is translated as CASSQDPGVLEQYF.

The chain uses TRBV6-4 and TRBJ2-1; 10 nucleotides agree with TRBD2. The V gene end was trimmed by 2 bases and the J gene end by 7 bases; junction bases not matched to a gene: 5. This CDR3 has 15 residues. Germline V gene sequence: CDR1 MRHNA, CDR2 SNTAGT. CDR3 region: CASSDRAGGVNEQFF. Here the CDR3 DNA reads TGTGCCAGCAGTGACAGAGCGGGAGGGGTGAATGAGCAGTTCTTC.